The 5 T cell receptor beta chains below all came from one sample that was sequenced in a study of blood T cell repertoires in COVID-19. The table came from immunoSEQ multiplex PCR; TCRdb's copy has only in-frame clones and leaves some out. This sample has 65,000 to 90,000 clones; about 91% occur once, and the top ten carry 6% to 7.5%. Input material: peripheral blood. These receptors came from a woman older than 75 with acute or convalescent COVID-19.

In DNA form, the CDR3 reads TGTGCCAGCTCGCCGGGGTTGGCGGATGAAAAACTGTTTTTT. Translating it yields CASSPGLADEKLFF. The chain links TRBV18 to TRBJ1-4; unclear D gene. CDR1 and CDR2 from the germline V gene are KGHSH and LQKENI. Trimming left V 6 bases short and J 6 bases short, with 14 bases between. The CDR3 is 14 residues long.

The V gene is TRBV5-1, the J gene TRBJ2-2; no firm D call. Germline assignment: CDR1 SGHRS and CDR2 YFSETQ. V was clipped by 1 base and J by 4 bases, with 11 bases between them. CDR3 length: 15 residues. CDR3 region: CASSLSERSTGELFF. The CDR3 region has the DNA TGCGCCAGCAGCTTGTCCGAGAGGAGCACCGGGGAGCTGTTTTTT.

The chain carries TRBV19 and TRBJ2-5; 11 nucleotides match TRBD2. The V gene end was trimmed by 3 bases and the J gene end by 5 bases; junction bases not matched to a gene: 11. This CDR3 has 17 residues. CDR1 is LNHDA and CDR2 is SQIVND in the germline V gene (reference sequence). The CDR3 reads CASSIGTSGGPGETQYF. The CDR3, as DNA: TGTGCCAGTAGTATCGGTACTAGCGGGGGCCCTGGGGAGACCCAGTACTTC. Together with reference TRBV19 and TRBJ2-5, the CDR3 gives the full variable domain: DGGITQSPKYLFRKEGQNVTLSCEQNLNHDAMYWYRQDPGQGLRLIYYSQIVNDFQKGDIAEGYSVSREKKESFPLTVTSAQKNPTAFYLCASSIGTSGGPGETQYFGPGTRLLVL.

The chain links TRBV30 to TRBJ1-2; TRBD1 matches 8 bases. The junction had 9 bases not matched to a gene; V was cut back by 4 bases and J by 2 bases. This CDR3 has 15 amino acids. Germline V gene lookup returns CDR1 GTSNPN and CDR2 SVGIG (reference sequence). The CDR3 DNA reads TGTGCCTGGAAGAGGAACAGGGGGGGGAACTATGGCTACACCTTC. It is translated as CAWKRNRGGNYGYTF.

This chain connects TRBV10-3 to TRBJ2-7; the match to TRBD2 covers 8 bases. J lost 1 base, V lost 5 bases, and 4 bases had no gene match. CDR1 is ENHRY, CDR2 SYGVKD, per germline. CDR3 size: 14 residues. CDR3 bases: TGTGCCATCAGTTTGACGGGAGGGTCCTACGAGCAGTACTTC. Translated, it gives CAISLTGGSYEQYF.